One and the same sample provided the 4 T cell receptor beta chains below, sequenced in a study of Graves' ophthalmopathy and Graves' hyperthyroidism. The authors amplified TCR beta CDR3 regions, and they did so from RNA transcripts for repertoire sequencing. First-round RT-PCR used HTBI primers; second-round multiplex PCR followed. Each CDR3 protein gets one entry after TCRdb re-called the multiplex PCR reads with MiXCR. Of 350,000 to 400,000 distinct CDR3 sequences in the sample, around 20% were seen once. The sample taken for sequencing was peripheral blood. These receptors were taken from a woman younger than 35 with Graves' ophthalmopathy.

This clonotype occurred many times. J is TRBJ2-4 and V is TRBV27, with 9 positions matching TRBD1. The CDR3 length is 17 residues. V dropped 5 bases and J dropped 0; count of bases not matched to a gene: 8. Germline CDR1 reads MNHEY; CDR2 reads SMNVEV (reference sequence). The CDR3 spells CASSPGTGNIAKNIQYF. CDR3 DNA sequence: TGTGCCAGCAGTCCAGGGACAGGGAACATAGCCAAAAACATTCAGTACTTC.

The table lists this clonotype with many counts. The chain recombines TRBV6-1 with TRBJ1-1, with D maybe TRBD1 (5 bases). The CDR3 runs to 13 residues. V shed 6 bases and J shed 6 bases, with 14 bases lying between them. From germline, CDR1 is MNHNS and CDR2 SASEGT. The CDR3 region has the DNA TGTGCCAGCAGGGAACGACAGCCAGCTGAAGCTTTCTTT. This translates into CASRERQPAEAFF.

This clonotype was found many times. V gene TRBV25-1 combines with J gene TRBJ2-7, with 7 bases identical to TRBD1. The CDR3 contains 17 residues. Trimming took 2 bases from V and 1 from J; bases not matched to a gene: 11. Germline-derived CDR1 and CDR2 are MGHDK and SYGVNS. The CDR3: CASSEVLGTEDSYEQYF. For the CDR3, the DNA is TGTGCCAGCAGTGAAGTTTTGGGGACAGAGGATTCCTACGAGCAGTACTTC.

The rearrangement links TRBV6-2 or TRBV6-3 to TRBJ2-7; 10 bases fit TRBD2. The CDR3 has 14 amino acids. The V gene's germline CDR1 is MNHEY and CDR2 SVGEGT. J was trimmed by 7 bases and V by 5 bases; bases with no gene match: 8. CDR3 bases: TGTGCCAGCAGTGGACTAGCGGAACCCCGGGAGCAGTACTTC. Translated, it gives CASSGLAEPREQYF.